The 28 T cell receptor beta chains reported below all come from one sample, sequenced in a study of response to subunit inactivated influenza vaccine. TCRdb re-analysed the RT-PCR reads in MiXCR, keeping a single row per CDR3 protein. Of over 750,000 distinct CDR3 sequences in the sample, about 20% were seen once. The sequences come from PBMCs from blood, collected around 5 days after vaccination. The receptors originated from a man aged 50-60 years who received an inactivated influenza vaccine.

This clonotype was picked up a small number of times. This chain joins TRBV5-1 and TRBJ2-7, with D tentatively TRBD1 (5 bases). V was clipped by 4 bases and J by 2 bases, with 13 bases between them. Germline CDR1 reads SGHRS; CDR2 reads YFSETQ. The CDR3 is made up of 14 amino acids. CDR3 amino acids: CASSPPDSTYEQYF. Written as DNA, the CDR3 is TGCGCCAGCAGCCCACCCGACAGTACCTACGAGCAGTACTTC.

This clonotype was observed at least ten times. V is TRBV3-1 and J is TRBJ2-6, with D perhaps matching TRBD2 (5 bases). Germline V gives CDR1 LGHDT, CDR2 YNNKEL (reference sequence). The CDR3 is 17 residues long. V was trimmed by 5 bases and J by 0 bases, leaving 14 bases between them. Here the CDR3 DNA reads TGTGCCAGCAGCAGTAGCTGGGAGATCTCTGGGGCCAACGTCCTGACTTTC. Encoded protein: CASSSSWEISGANVLTF. Full variable domain (rest looked up from reference TRBV3-1 and TRBJ2-6): DTAVSQTPKYLVTQMGNDKSIKCEQNLGHDTMYWYKQDSKKFLKIMFSYNNKELIINETVPNRFSPKSPDKAHLNLHINSLELGDSAVYFCASSSSWEISGANVLTFGAGSRLTVL.

The chain uses TRBV4-1 and TRBJ2-3; 7 nucleotides match TRBD1. V shed 4 bases and J 4 bases; nucleotides not matched to a gene: 5. The germline V gene has CDR1 MGHRA and CDR2 YSYEKL. There are 14 residues in the CDR3. CDR3 protein: CASSRGGEADTQYF. Here the CDR3 DNA reads TGCGCCAGCAGCCGAGGGGGCGAAGCAGATACGCAGTATTTT.

In regard to this clonotype: One end of the junction is discordant with germline, which a read error may explain. The V and J genes are TRBV5-6 and TRBJ2-5, with D tentatively TRBD1 (6 bases). The germline gives CDR1 SGHDT, CDR2 YYEEEE. CDR3 length equals 12 residues. CDR3 residues: CASSLGQGTKYF. The CDR3 DNA reads as TGTGCCAGCAGCTTGGGCCAGGGGACCAAGTACTTC.

The CDR3 loop reads CASSQETSGYNEQFF. In nucleotides, the CDR3 is TGTGCCAGCAGCCAGGAGACTAGCGGGTACAATGAGCAGTTCTTC. The rearrangement links TRBV3-1 to TRBJ2-1; 10 bases match TRBD2. The CDR3 sequence is 15 residues long. With 3 bases clipped from V and 4 bases from J, the junction kept 3 bases outside the gene matches. CDR1 is LGHDT, CDR2 YNNKEL, per germline (reference sequence).

In this sample, this clonotype turned up a few times. With a much larger clone just one base away, this may be a read error. The conserved phenylalanine or tryptophan is not found at the CDR3 terminus, so this likely reflects a read error. V is TRBV7-8 and J is TRBJ2-7; no clear D gene. Germline V gene data show CDR1 as SGHVS and CDR2 as FQNEAQ. There are 14 residues in the CDR3. Trimming left V 3 bases short and J 2 bases short, with 11 bases between. The CDR3 nucleotides are TGTGCCAGCAGCTTCATAGGACGGGCCTACGAGCAGTACCTC. Encoded protein: CASSFIGRAYEQYL.

This clonotype appeared a few times. The chain combines TRBV15 with TRBJ2-5; D remains ambiguous. Per germline, CDR1 LNHNV and CDR2 YYDKDF (reference sequence). Trimming removed 5 bases from V and 5 bases from J, with 18 bases in between. The CDR3 totals 15 residues. The CDR3 coding sequence is TGTGCCACCAGCGAACACACAGACGTTGGGGAGACCCAGTACTTC. Residues: CATSEHTDVGETQYF.

J is TRBJ2-1 and V is TRBV9, with D unclear. V gave up 0 bases and J gave up 8 bases, with 15 bases separating them. Germline V CDR1 and CDR2: SGDLS, YYNGEE. The length of the CDR3 is 15 residues. CDR3 protein: CASSVEGNPSYEQFF. DNA for the CDR3: TGTGCCAGCAGCGTAGAAGGTAATCCCTCGTATGAGCAGTTCTTC.

V gene TRBV5-5 combines with J gene TRBJ1-2; D remains ambiguous. Germline values: CDR1 SGHKS, CDR2 YYEKEE (reference sequence). This CDR3 contains 13 residues. Trimming shortened V by 3 bases and J by 8 bases, and 14 bases separated the two germline ends. For the CDR3, the DNA is TGTGCCAGCAGCTCCGCTCAGCGAGCGGGCTACACCTTC. Protein product: CASSSAQRAGYTF.

This chain connects TRBV6-2 or TRBV6-3 to TRBJ1-5; TRBD1 matches at 8 bases. Germline values: CDR1 MNHEY, CDR2 SVGEGT. The CDR3 sequence is 14 residues long. Germline trimming cut 3 bases from V and 10 bases from J; bases unmatched to any gene: 8. The CDR3 sequence: CASSYTGQAGPQHF. The CDR3 region has the DNA TGTGCCAGCAGTTATACGGGACAGGCAGGCCCCCAGCATTTT.

This clonotype was counted a few times. This sequence joins TRBV11-1 and TRBJ2-7; tentative D call: TRBD1 (6 bases). This CDR3 spans 14 amino acids. CDR1 is SGHAT, CDR2 FQDESV, per germline (reference sequence). Trimming pared 5 bases from V and 3 bases from J, leaving 14 bases between. CDR3 DNA: TGTGCCAGCAGCACTCGACAGGAACTCTACGAGCAGTACTTC. It codes for CASSTRQELYEQYF.

This clonotype was picked up a small number of times. The chain couples TRBV7-9 to TRBJ2-3; TRBD1 agrees at 11 bases. Trimming at V came to 6 bases and at J to 8 bases, leaving 10 bases not matched to a gene. CDR1 is SEHNR and CDR2 is FQNEAQ in the germline V gene (reference sequence). The CDR3 spans 15 residues. The CDR3 DNA sequence: TGTGCCAGCAGGGGGGCCGGGACAGGGGGTTCTACGCAGTATTTT. This encodes CASRGAGTGGSTQYF.

This clonotype has just a few counts. V gene TRBV9 combines with J gene TRBJ2-1; 10 nucleotides line up with TRBD1. The germline gives CDR1 SGDLS, CDR2 YYNGEE. The CDR3 contains 15 residues. Losses at the gene ends were 4 bases for V and 7 bases for J; bases not matched to a gene: 8. The CDR3 DNA sequence: TGTGCCAGCAGCCAGGGACAGGGGCGGGTGAATGAGCAGTTCTTC. Its translation: CASSQGQGRVNEQFF.

V is TRBV25-1 and J is TRBJ2-7; possibly TRBD1 or TRBD2 for D (5 bases each). V lost 8 bases and J lost 6, with 20 bases in between. The CDR3 length is 14 residues. The germline gives CDR1 MGHDK, CDR2 SYGVNS. CDR3 nucleotide sequence: TGTGCCAGCCGACGAGATGGGGGTCGGCGCGAGCAGTACTTC. Translation: CASRRDGGRREQYF.

The rearrangement joins TRBV3-1 to TRBJ2-1, with D uncertain. CDR1 is LGHDT and CDR2 is YNNKEL in the germline V gene (reference sequence). The V gene lost 3 bases and the J gene lost 9 bases, with 12 bases spanning the gap. The CDR3 is made up of 13 amino acids. The CDR3 loop reads CASSQADGREQFF. The CDR3 nucleotides read TGTGCCAGCAGCCAGGCTGACGGGCGTGAGCAGTTCTTC.

The chain employs TRBV18 and TRBJ2-1; 9 nucleotides line up with TRBD1. V shed 4 bases and J 8 bases; nucleotides not matched to a gene: 15. CDR3 size: 17 residues. From germline, CDR1 is KGHSH and CDR2 LQKENI. CDR3 sequence: CASSQPPGQGFSDEQFF. The CDR3 DNA is TGTGCCAGCTCACAGCCCCCGGGACAGGGTTTCAGCGATGAGCAGTTCTTC.

The chain combines TRBV27 with TRBJ2-6, with D possibly matching TRBD1 (5 bases). The V end was cut by 1 base, the J end by 0 bases, with 13 bases between. This CDR3 comprises 18 residues. Germline V gene sequence: CDR1 MNHEY, CDR2 SMNVEV (reference sequence). CDR3 coding DNA: TGTGCCAGCAGTTTATGGGTCCAGGGTAGCTCTGGGGCCAACGTCCTGACTTTC. This translates into CASSLWVQGSSGANVLTF.

This clonotype was counted ten times or more. The chain carries TRBV9 and TRBJ2-3; D gene uncertain. Deletions cut 0 bases from V and 0 bases from J, with 8 bases between. Germline CDR1 reads SGDLS; CDR2 reads YYNGEE. This CDR3 has 15 amino acids. CDR3 in amino acids: CASSVAGGSTDTQYF. In nucleotides, the CDR3 is TGTGCCAGCAGCGTAGCTGGCGGAAGCACAGATACGCAGTATTTT.

V is TRBV29-1 and J is TRBJ1-1; D is ambiguous. V lost 6 bases to trimming and J lost 5 bases, with 19 bases between them. CDR3 size: 14 residues. Germline-derived CDR1 and CDR2 are SQVTM and ANQGSEA. In DNA form, the CDR3 reads TGCAGCGTCCAAGCGCCTCGGTTGACAACTGAAGCTTTCTTT. As protein: CSVQAPRLTTEAFF.

This clonotype turned up a few times. One end of the junction does not line up with germline, which may come from a read error. The chain combines TRBV2 with TRBJ2-3; D may be TRBD2 (5 bases). Per germline, CDR1 SNHLY and CDR2 FYNNEI. CDR3 length: 16 amino acids. Written as DNA, the CDR3 is TGTGCCAGCAGGGAAGTGGACTTCGCCAGCACAGATACGCAGTATTTT. Translating it yields CASREVDFASTDTQYF. Full variable domain (remainder filled in from reference TRBV2 and TRBJ2-3): EPEVTQTPSHQVTQMGQEVILRCVPISNHLYFYWYRQILGQKVEFLVSFYNNEISEKSEIFDDQFSVERPDGSNFTLKIRSTKLEDSAMYFCASREVDFASTDTQYFGPGTRLTVL.

With regard to this clonotype: At one end the junction does not follow the germline gene, possibly because of a read error. This chain joins TRBV4-2 and TRBJ2-6; the D is unclear. In germline, CDR1 is LGHNA, CDR2 YNFKEQ. The CDR3 has 15 amino acids. In nucleotides, the CDR3 is TGTGCCAGCAGCCAGCAGTACTCTAGGGCCAACGTCCTGACTTTC. Its translation is CASSQQYSRANVLTF.

The chain is built from TRBV5-4 and TRBJ2-2; 7 bases agree with TRBD1. With V trimmed by 5 bases and J by 1 base, 11 bases remained unmatched. CDR3 size: 17 residues. CDR1 is SGHNT, CDR2 YYREEE, per germline (reference sequence). The CDR3 nucleotides are TGTGCCAGCAGTCCACCGGGACAGTCGTGGAACACCGGGGAGCTGTTTTTT. Its protein is CASSPPGQSWNTGELFF.

This clonotype was observed a few times. CDR3 coding DNA: TGTGCCAGCAGTTTAGGGGGGGCGGCTGAGACCCAGTACTTC. Encoded protein: CASSLGGAAETQYF. The chain links TRBV28 to TRBJ2-5, with a tentative D call TRBD2 (7 bases). The CDR3 runs to 14 residues. Trimming removed 2 bases at V and 5 bases at J, with 12 bases between. Germline CDR1 MDHEN, CDR2 SYDVKM.

This clonotype was observed many times. This sequence joins TRBV6-2 or TRBV6-3 and TRBJ2-1; 10 bases fit TRBD2. Unmatched junction bases numbered 13, after V lost 0 bases and J lost 8 bases. Germline V gene data show CDR1 as MNHEY and CDR2 as SVGEGT. The CDR3 totals 18 residues. The CDR3 DNA reads TGTGCCAGCAGTTACTCGACGCTGGCTAGCGGGAGTAGGTATGAGCAGTTCTTC. Translating it yields CASSYSTLASGSRYEQFF.

The chain links TRBV12-3 or TRBV12-4 to TRBJ2-2, with TRBD1 identical over 8 bases. Trimming cost V 6 bases and J 6 bases; bases outside gene matches: 0. The CDR3 is made up of 12 amino acids. The CDR3 DNA reads TGTGCCAGCAGGGACAGGGCCGGGGAGCTGTTTTTT. It codes for CASRDRAGELFF.

Details on this clonotype: One end of the junction is discordant with germline, which a read error may explain. The gene calls are TRBV11-2 and TRBJ2-3; 13 bases agree with TRBD2. Germline V gives CDR1 SGHAT, CDR2 FQNNGV. The length of the CDR3 is 18 residues. The CDR3 DNA reads as TGTGCCAGCAGCAAAGCCGGGACTAGCGGGAAATATACAGAGACGCAGTATTTT. This sequence encodes CASSKAGTSGKYTETQYF.

The J gene is TRBJ2-1, the V gene TRBV12-3 or TRBV12-4; 12 nucleotides align to TRBD2. V shed 6 bases and J 1 base; nucleotides not matched to a gene: 4. This CDR3 is built from 16 residues. The CDR3 DNA follows: TGTGCCAGCAGAACTAGCGGGGGGAAGTCCTACAATGAGCAGTTCTTC. Residues: CASRTSGGKSYNEQFF.

This clonotype was seen more than once but under ten times. The rearrangement uses TRBV11-2 and TRBJ2-5; 11 bases are shared with TRBD2. The V segment lost 2 bases and the J segment 2 bases; nucleotides outside the gene matches: 13. The germline V gene has CDR1 SGHAT and CDR2 FQNNGV. The CDR3 is 19 amino acids. DNA for the CDR3: TGTGCCAGCAGCTTATATTACCAGACTAGCGGGATAAGGCAAGAGACCCAGTACTTC. Protein product: CASSLYYQTSGIRQETQYF.